A single sample gave rise to the 32 T cell receptor beta chains below, sequenced in a study of blood T cell repertoires in COVID-19. Only in-frame clones appear in the TCRdb table, and some are missing; sequencing was by immunoSEQ multiplex PCR. The data show hundreds of thousands of clones, around 80% seen once. Sequenced material: PBMCs or T cells enriched from blood (not recorded which). Receptors were obtained from a man aged 40-49 years who had been exposed to COVID-19.

In its sample, this clone was seen once. The chain uses TRBV5-3 and TRBJ1-5; the match to TRBD1 covers 7 bases. TRBV5-3 is flagged as an ORF with uncertain function. The CDR3 is made up of 14 amino acids. V lost 3 bases and J lost 6; bases outside the gene matches: 6. The CDR3 protein is CARSSRQGCQPQHF. The CDR3 nucleotides read TGTGCCAGAAGCTCCAGACAGGGCTGTCAGCCCCAGCATTTT.

The chain is built from TRBV11-2 and TRBJ1-4; D call uncertain. Between the trimmed V and J ends, which lost 7 bases and 4 bases, there was a span of 7 bases. CDR3 length: 12 residues. Germline V lookup: CDR1 SGHAT, CDR2 FQNNGV. CDR3 sequence reads: CASTNSNEKLFF. CDR3 in DNA: TGTGCCAGCACCAACAGTAATGAAAAACTGTTTTTT.

In its sample, this clone was seen a few times. The rearrangement uses TRBV25-1 and TRBJ2-3, with D perhaps matching TRBD1 (5 bases). Per the germline V gene, CDR1 is MGHDK and CDR2 is SYGVNS. V gave up 6 bases and J gave up 6 bases, with 13 bases separating them. The CDR3 runs 13 residues. CDR3 residues: CASSKTDWDTQYF. The CDR3 DNA follows: TGTGCCAGCAGCAAGACAGATTGGGATACGCAGTATTTT. Complete variable domain (other parts from reference TRBV25-1 and TRBJ2-3): EADIYQTPRYLVIGTGKKITLECSQTMGHDKMYWYQQDPGMELHLIHYSYGVNSTEKGDLSSESTVSRIRTEHFPLTLESARPSHTSQYLCASSKTDWDTQYFGPGTRLTVL.

V usage is TRBV27 and J usage is TRBJ1-1, with D perhaps matching TRBD1 (5 bases). Germline V gene data show CDR1 as MNHEY and CDR2 as SMNVEV (reference sequence). V lost 5 bases to trimming and J lost 5 bases, with 18 bases between them. This CDR3 comprises 15 residues. The CDR3 DNA is TGTGCCAGCAGTCCCTACCGGACACGGCGGACTGAAGCTTTCTTT. The encoded protein is CASSPYRTRRTEAFF.

The chain joins TRBV7-9 to TRBJ2-7; the match to TRBD1 covers 7 bases. This CDR3 is 17 amino acids long. V was clipped by 2 bases and J by 1 base; unmatched bases: 11. Germline CDR1 and CDR2: SEHNR and FQNEAQ (reference sequence). The DNA of the CDR3 is TGTGCCAGCAGCTTATTCCGGGCGAGGGGGCAGTCCTACGAGCAGTACTTC. Translated, it gives CASSLFRARGQSYEQYF.

This clone was seen a handful of times. The chain couples TRBV11-3 to TRBJ1-1; D not resolved. The V and J ends lost 5 bases and 5 bases respectively, with 15 bases between them. Germline lookup yields CDR1 SGHNT and CDR2 YENEEA. The CDR3 runs 14 residues. The CDR3 protein is CASSPSSSSTEAFF. In DNA, the CDR3 is TGTGCCAGCAGCCCATCAAGTAGTTCGACTGAAGCTTTCTTT.

The chain recombines TRBV7-9 with TRBJ2-2; 9 positions match TRBD1. Germline assignment: CDR1 SEHNR and CDR2 FQNEAQ (reference sequence). J lost 7 bases, V lost 3 bases, and 6 bases had no gene match. The CDR3 covers 15 residues. The DNA of the CDR3 is TGTGCCAGCAGCTTCTCGGGACAGGGAGGCGGGGAGCTGTTTTTT. Translating it yields CASSFSGQGGGELFF. The whole variable domain, remainder taken from reference TRBV7-9 and TRBJ2-2, is DTGVSQNPRHKITKRGQNVTFRCDPISEHNRLYWYRQTLGQGPEFLTYFQNEAQLEKSRLLSDRFSAERPKGSFSTLEIQRTEQGDSAMYLCASSFSGQGGGELFFGEGSRLTVL.

For the CDR3, the DNA is TGCGCCAGCAGCGTAGGGGGCCCGGGCTCTGGGGCCAACGTCCTGACTTTC. Its protein is CASSVGGPGSGANVLTF. The J gene is TRBJ2-6, the V gene TRBV5-1; TRBD1 matches at 7 bases. With 4 bases clipped from V and 0 bases from J, the junction kept 7 bases outside the gene matches. Germline V gene lookup returns CDR1 SGHRS and CDR2 YFSETQ. CDR3 size: 17 residues.

This clone has a single count. The V gene is TRBV11-2, the J gene TRBJ2-7; 10 positions match TRBD2. The J segment lost 5 bases and the V segment lost 5 bases, leaving 9 bases of the junction unmatched. This CDR3 has 15 residues. Per the germline V gene, CDR1 is SGHAT and CDR2 is FQNNGV. The CDR3 protein is CASSRGLAETNEQYF. The CDR3 nucleotides are TGTGCCAGCAGCCGCGGACTAGCGGAAACTAACGAGCAGTACTTC.

Note on this clone: This sample also contains other DNA sequences that code for the same CDR3. The chain uses TRBV10-1 and TRBJ1-5; D might be TRBD1 (5 bases). Germline loops: CDR1 WNHNN, CDR2 SYGVQD (reference sequence). The CDR3 totals 13 residues. The germline V and J ends were trimmed by 4 bases and 2 bases, with 6 bases remaining between them. This CDR3 is CASSAGGNQPQHF. CDR3 nucleotide sequence: TGCGCCAGCAGTGCGGGGGGCAATCAGCCCCAGCATTTT.

The table lists this clone with a few counts. The V call is TRBV4-1, the J call TRBJ2-5; 11 bases match TRBD2. Trimming at V came to 0 bases and at J to 4 bases, leaving 7 bases not matched to a gene. CDR3 length: 17 residues. Germline CDR1 is MGHRA and CDR2 is YSYEKL. CDR3 residues: CASSQEKELAGAETQYF. The CDR3 DNA follows: TGCGCCAGCAGCCAAGAAAAGGAACTAGCGGGAGCAGAGACCCAGTACTTC.

V usage is TRBV7-3 and J usage is TRBJ2-3, with 9 bases matching TRBD2. CDR3 length equals 17 residues. Per germline, CDR1 SGHTA and CDR2 FQGTGA. V was clipped by 5 bases and J by 6 bases; unmatched bases: 15. CDR3 nucleotides: TGTGCCAGCAGCCCTTTCGGACTAGCGAGGGCGGAGGATACGCAGTATTTT. This encodes CASSPFGLARAEDTQYF.

The V and J genes are TRBV5-1 and TRBJ2-2, with D perhaps matching TRBD1 (5 bases). Trimming removed 9 bases from V and 5 bases from J, with 20 bases in between. Germline V gene lookup returns CDR1 SGHRS and CDR2 YFSETQ. This CDR3 comprises 15 residues. The CDR3 DNA is TGCGCCACCCAAGGCCAGGGTCAAAATACCGGGGAGCTGTTTTTT. Translated: CATQGQGQNTGELFF.

This clone was recorded at least ten times. CDR3 protein: CATSVPWQGTEETQYF. The CDR3 bases are TGTGCCACCAGTGTTCCTTGGCAGGGTACCGAAGAGACCCAGTACTTC. The V call is TRBV24-1, the J call TRBJ2-5; TRBD1 might be the D (5 bases). Trimming shortened V by 5 bases and J by 3 bases, and 18 bases separated the two germline ends. The CDR3 consists of 16 residues. Per germline, CDR1 KGHDR and CDR2 SFDVKD.

This rearrangement joins TRBV19 to TRBJ2-4; 9 positions agree with TRBD1. The junction had 7 bases not matched to a gene; V was cut back by 5 bases and J by 8 bases. This CDR3 is built from 14 residues. Germline V lookup: CDR1 LNHDA, CDR2 SQIVND (reference sequence). This CDR3 reads CASSLHRGQDIQYF. CDR3 bases: TGTGCCAGTAGTCTCCACAGGGGGCAGGACATTCAGTACTTC.

The V call is TRBV18, the J call TRBJ1-1; D is possibly TRBD1 (6 bases). This CDR3 is built from 14 residues. The ends were cut back, 3 bases at V and 6 bases at J, with 14 bases in the middle. CDR1 is KGHSH, CDR2 LQKENI, per germline. The CDR3 DNA sequence: TGTGCCAGCTCACCGGGGGCAGGAGTCTCTGAAGCTTTCTTT. As protein: CASSPGAGVSEAFF.

The CDR3 sequence is CASSVVRAGANVLTF. The CDR3 DNA sequence: TGTGCCAGCAGCGTAGTCAGGGCTGGGGCCAACGTCCTGACTTTC. The chain joins TRBV9 to TRBJ2-6; D possibly corresponds to TRBD1 (5 bases). This CDR3 is 15 amino acids long. In germline, CDR1 is SGDLS, CDR2 YYNGEE. Trimming took 0 bases from V and 2 from J, leaving 6 bases between them. Filled out from reference TRBV9 and TRBJ2-6, the complete variable domain reads DSGVTQTPKHLITATGQRVTLRCSPRSGDLSVYWYQQSLDQGLQFLIQYYNGEERAKGNILERFSAQQFPDLHSELNLSSLELGDSALYFCASSVVRAGANVLTFGAGSRLTVL.

This clone was observed once. The rearrangement joins TRBV3-1 (or the pseudogene TRBV3-2) to TRBJ2-5, with a weak D call TRBD2 (5 bases). The germline V and J ends were trimmed by 1 base and 4 bases, with 13 bases remaining between them. The CDR3 has 15 residues. CDR1 and CDR2 from the germline V gene are LGHDT and YNNKEL (reference sequence). The CDR3 bases are TGTGCCAGCAGCCAAGGGACTTTCGACCTAGAGACCCAGTACTTC. Residues: CASSQGTFDLETQYF.

This chain connects TRBV7-9 to TRBJ2-4; D unresolved. Germline loops: CDR1 SEHNR, CDR2 FQNEAQ (reference sequence). The CDR3 totals 14 residues. Trimming pared 1 base from V and 8 bases from J, leaving 12 bases between. CDR3 nucleotides: TGTGCCAGCAGCTTAGACGTGGGCCGAGACATTCAGTACTTC. As protein: CASSLDVGRDIQYF.

This chain uses TRBV9 with TRBJ2-1; D is uncertain. CDR1 is SGDLS and CDR2 is YYNGEE in the germline V gene. The CDR3 length is 15 residues. V was clipped by 4 bases and J by 2 bases, with 13 bases between them. Written as DNA, the CDR3 is TGTGCCAGCAGCAGCAAAAGCGCTACCTACAATGAGCAGTTCTTC. Translated: CASSSKSATYNEQFF.

The chain combines TRBV5-1 with TRBJ1-1; D possibly corresponds to TRBD1 (5 bases). V lost 1 base, J lost 1 base, and 8 bases lay in between. The CDR3 totals 14 residues. Germline V gives CDR1 SGHRS, CDR2 YFSETQ. CDR3: CASSLYGQNTEAFF. The CDR3 DNA follows: TGCGCCAGCAGCTTGTACGGACAGAACACTGAAGCTTTCTTT.

This clone has just a few counts. J is TRBJ1-1 and V is TRBV7-9, with unresolved D. The CDR3 sequence is 15 residues long. The ends were cut back, 5 bases at V and 1 base at J, with 14 bases in the middle. The germline gives CDR1 SEHNR, CDR2 FQNEAQ (reference sequence). The CDR3 region has the DNA TGTGCCAGCAGCCCAACCGGGGAGCCGAACACTGAAGCTTTCTTT. Its translation: CASSPTGEPNTEAFF.

The CDR3 DNA follows: TGTGCCAGCAGCCAAGTAGCCAACACTGAAGCTTTCTTT. Amino acid sequence: CASSQVANTEAFF. This chain connects TRBV3-1 (or the pseudogene TRBV3-2) to TRBJ1-1, with D unclear. The CDR3 runs 13 residues. The ends were cut back, 1 base at V and 2 bases at J, with 5 bases in the middle. Germline V gene lookup returns CDR1 LGHDT and CDR2 YNNKEL (reference sequence).

The gene calls are TRBV11-2 and TRBJ1-1; D is undetermined. The V and J ends lost 4 bases and 3 bases respectively, with 9 bases between them. The CDR3 contains 13 residues. In germline, CDR1 is SGHAT, CDR2 FQNNGV. The CDR3 spells CASSSSVDTEAFF. The CDR3, as DNA: TGTGCCAGCAGCTCCTCGGTGGACACTGAAGCTTTCTTT.

V and J are TRBV5-1 and TRBJ2-1; 10 bases align to TRBD2. CDR1 is SGHRS and CDR2 is YFSETQ in the germline V gene. V lost 4 bases and J lost 5; bases outside the gene matches: 3. This CDR3 contains 14 residues. The CDR3, as DNA: TGCGCCAGCAGCCGAGCGGGAGGGGACAATGAGCAGTTCTTC. It encodes CASSRAGGDNEQFF.

The chain recombines TRBV29-1 with TRBJ2-2; D uncertain. V lost 6 bases, J lost 0 bases, and 14 bases lay in between. The CDR3 spans 15 residues. Per the germline V gene, CDR1 is SQVTM and CDR2 is ANQGSEA. CDR3 region: CSVRWYRANTGELFF. As DNA, the CDR3 is TGCAGCGTCCGATGGTACAGAGCGAACACCGGGGAGCTGTTTTTT.

The chain couples TRBV10-1 to TRBJ1-1, with 9 positions matching TRBD1. Germline V gives CDR1 WNHNN, CDR2 SYGVQD (reference sequence). The ends lost 4 bases at V and 8 bases at J; junction bases unmatched: 23. This CDR3 region has 19 residues. The CDR3 loop is CASSGEVPGTGRGRYEAFF. CDR3 coding DNA: TGCGCCAGCAGTGGGGAGGTCCCCGGGACAGGGAGGGGAAGATACGAAGCTTTCTTT.

The rearrangement links TRBV6-6 to TRBJ2-7; 10 bases map to TRBD1. The germline V gene encodes CDR1 MNHNY and CDR2 SVGAGI (reference sequence). V was clipped by 6 bases and J by 8 bases; unmatched bases: 10. There are 14 residues in the CDR3. The CDR3 loop reads CASRLGQGEGKQYF. CDR3 in DNA: TGTGCCAGCAGATTAGGACAGGGGGAAGGGAAGCAGTACTTC.

This rearrangement joins TRBV6-5 to TRBJ2-7; 7 bases map to TRBD1. The CDR3 loop spans 12 amino acids. V was pared by 6 bases and J by 6 bases, with 5 bases of the junction left unmatched. Germline V CDR1 and CDR2: MNHEY, SVGAGI. The CDR3 sequence: CASRPRDSEQYF. The CDR3 DNA reads TGTGCCAGCAGACCAAGGGACAGCGAGCAGTACTTC.

This chain connects TRBV28 to TRBJ1-2; tentative D call: TRBD1 (5 bases). V dropped 10 bases and J dropped 4 bases, with 10 bases sitting between them. Germline CDR1 is MDHEN and CDR2 is SYDVKM. CDR3 length: 11 residues. CDR3 sequence (DNA): TGTGCCACCTCGACAGCCTATGGCTACACCTTC. Its translation is CATSTAYGYTF.

The J gene is TRBJ1-2, the V gene TRBV12-3 or TRBV12-4, with TRBD1 as a possible D gene (5 bases). With 6 bases removed from V and 8 bases from J, the gap between germline ends came to 13 bases. This CDR3 region has 12 residues. The CDR3 spells CASRARGNGYTF. The CDR3 DNA is TGTGCCAGCAGAGCAAGGGGAAACGGCTACACCTTC.

CDR3 in amino acids: CATSDRYGYTF. CDR3 in DNA: TGTGCCACCAGTGACCGCTATGGCTACACCTTC. The rearrangement links TRBV24-1 to TRBJ1-2, with D unclear. V dropped 4 bases and J dropped 4 bases, with 3 bases sitting between them. The CDR3 runs to 11 residues. Germline V lookup: CDR1 KGHDR, CDR2 SFDVKD.